These 24 T cell receptor beta chains were all obtained from the same sample, sequenced in a study of blood T cell repertoires in COVID-19. Some clones are missing from TCRdb's copy, which holds only in-frame ones; the method was immunoSEQ multiplex PCR. The repertoire holds about 88,000 clones, with about 90% as singletons. Sequencing was done on a sample of peripheral blood. The receptors come from a man aged 18-30 years with COVID-19, enrolled during active disease.

The J gene is TRBJ2-7, the V gene TRBV20-1; 13 bases fit TRBD2. Germline CDR1 is DFQATT and CDR2 is SNEGSKA (reference sequence). The CDR3 is made up of 15 amino acids. V shed 3 bases and J 5 bases; nucleotides not matched to a gene: 7. CDR3 nucleotides: TGCAGTGCTAGTGTTCCGGGACTAGCGGGACACGAGCAGTACTTC. Its translation: CSASVPGLAGHEQYF.

The CDR3 bases are TGTGCCAGCAGCCTCCGGGACAGGGTTTCCTATAGAGTAGACGAGCAGTACTTC. Its protein product is CASSLRDRVSYRVDEQYF. This chain connects TRBV5-5 to TRBJ2-7; 9 bases fit TRBD1. The junction had 19 bases not matched to a gene; V was cut back by 4 bases and J by 5 bases. CDR1 SGHKS and CDR2 YYEKEE come from the germline V gene (reference sequence). This CDR3 contains 18 residues.

CDR3 region: CASSPGGRRANYGYTF. The CDR3 DNA is TGTGCCAGCAGTCCCGGGGGACGAAGAGCTAACTATGGCTACACCTTC. This chain links TRBV28 with TRBJ1-2; maybe TRBD1 (5 bases). CDR3 size: 16 residues. Germline loops: CDR1 MDHEN, CDR2 SYDVKM. V lost 5 bases to trimming and J lost 0 bases, with 16 bases between them.

This clone appeared once. J is TRBJ2-1 and V is TRBV15, with TRBD2 matching 12 bases. V shed 0 bases and J 1 base; nucleotides not matched to a gene: 4. From germline, CDR1 is LNHNV and CDR2 YYDKDF (reference sequence). The CDR3 totals 18 residues. CDR3 DNA sequence: TGTGCCACCAGCAGAGACCCTAGCGGGAGGGTTTCCTACAATGAGCAGTTCTTC. Translated: CATSRDPSGRVSYNEQFF.

The chain uses TRBV5-4 and TRBJ1-6, with D unresolved. Germline lookup yields CDR1 SGHNT and CDR2 YYREEE (reference sequence). The length of the CDR3 is 16 residues. The V end was cut by 1 base, the J end by 0 bases, with 8 bases between. CDR3 nucleotides: TGTGCCAGCAGCTTGCAAGAGAGCTCCTATAATTCACCCCTCCACTTT. This encodes CASSLQESSYNSPLHF.

With respect to this clone: Germline is not matched at one junction end, which may reflect a read error. The genes are TRBV30 and TRBJ1-4; 9 bases are a match to TRBD1. The CDR3 is 15 residues long. Germline lookup yields CDR1 GTSNPN and CDR2 SVGIG (reference sequence). The CDR3 sequence: CAWSVLTGGHEKLLF. Written as DNA, the CDR3 is TGTGCCTGGAGTGTGTTGACAGGGGGACATGAAAAACTGCTTTTT.

The chain uses TRBV6-6 and TRBJ2-7; 11 positions agree with TRBD2. The J segment lost 0 bases and the V segment lost 6 bases, leaving 4 bases of the junction unmatched. Germline assignment: CDR1 MNHNY and CDR2 SVGAGI (reference sequence). The CDR3 has 15 amino acids. In DNA, the CDR3 is TGTGCCAGCAGACCCGGGACTAGCGGCTCCTACGAGCAGTACTTC. This sequence encodes CASRPGTSGSYEQYF.

The chain recombines TRBV24-1 with TRBJ2-2; tentative D call: TRBD1 (6 bases). The CDR3 runs 16 residues. The V gene lost 4 bases and the J gene lost 4 bases, with 15 bases spanning the gap. In germline, CDR1 is KGHDR, CDR2 SFDVKD. The CDR3 loop is CATSERTGIGTGELFF. DNA of the CDR3: TGTGCCACCAGTGAGCGTACAGGGATCGGCACCGGGGAGCTGTTTTTT.

This chain connects TRBV5-1 to TRBJ2-1; TRBD2 matches 7 bases. The V gene's germline CDR1 is SGHRS and CDR2 YFSETQ. The CDR3 totals 20 residues. With 3 bases clipped from V and 0 bases from J, the junction kept 18 bases outside the gene matches. CDR3 sequence: CASSSSGSSGQTSSYNEQFF. CDR3 coding DNA: TGCGCCAGCAGCTCGTCCGGGTCTAGCGGACAAACAAGCTCCTACAATGAGCAGTTCTTC.

The chain couples TRBV28 to TRBJ2-7, with TRBD1 matching 8 bases. The ends lost 5 bases at V and 2 bases at J; junction bases unmatched: 11. Germline CDR1 reads MDHEN; CDR2 reads SYDVKM. This CDR3 is built from 16 residues. The CDR3 sequence is CASSPSGQGSTYEQYF. Written as DNA, the CDR3 is TGTGCCAGCAGTCCCTCTGGACAGGGATCCACCTACGAGCAGTACTTC.

In the case of this clone: This CDR3 is also generated by other DNA sequences in the sample. The rearrangement joins TRBV28 to TRBJ1-5; D gene ambiguous. Germline loops: CDR1 MDHEN, CDR2 SYDVKM. CDR3 size: 13 residues. Trimming pared 3 bases from V and 5 bases from J, leaving 8 bases between. CDR3 loop: CASSFGVDQPQHF. The CDR3 DNA sequence: TGTGCCAGCAGTTTCGGGGTGGATCAGCCCCAGCATTTT. The whole variable domain, filled in from reference TRBV28 and TRBJ1-5, reads DVKVTQSSRYLVKRTGEKVFLECVQDMDHENMFWYRQDPGLGLRLIYFSYDVKMKEKGDIPEGYSVSREKKERFSLILESASTNQTSMYLCASSFGVDQPQHFGDGTRLSIL.

The gene calls are TRBV28 and TRBJ2-7; D may be TRBD1 (5 bases). V was cut by 1 base and J by 1 base, with 11 bases left in between. CDR1 is MDHEN and CDR2 is SYDVKM in the germline V gene. This CDR3 has 15 amino acids. DNA for the CDR3: TGTGCCAGCAGTTTATATGACAGTTCGTCCTACGAGCAGTACTTC. It encodes CASSLYDSSSYEQYF. The entire variable domain, with the rest obtained from reference TRBV28 and TRBJ2-7, is as follows: DVKVTQSSRYLVKRTGEKVFLECVQDMDHENMFWYRQDPGLGLRLIYFSYDVKMKEKGDIPEGYSVSREKKERFSLILESASTNQTSMYLCASSLYDSSSYEQYFGPGTRLTVT.

The genes are TRBV29-1 and TRBJ1-5; 7 nucleotides agree with TRBD1. Trimming took 7 bases from V and 6 from J; bases not matched to a gene: 15. Germline loops: CDR1 SQVTM, CDR2 ANQGSEA. The CDR3 covers 15 residues. The CDR3 DNA reads TGCAGCGCCAGGACAGGCGAGGGGGATAGTCAGCCCCAGCATTTT. It translates to CSARTGEGDSQPQHF.

V usage is TRBV15 and J usage is TRBJ2-2; tentatively, D is TRBD2 (7 bases). Trimming took off 6 bases at V and 5 bases at J, with 19 bases between the two ends. The CDR3 is 16 amino acids. Per the germline V gene, CDR1 is LNHNV and CDR2 is YYDKDF (reference sequence). The CDR3 bases are TGTGCCACCAGAGGGGGGGTCAGCGGGATAACCGGGGAGCTGTTTTTT. This translates into CATRGGVSGITGELFF.

V is TRBV7-2 and J is TRBJ1-2; D perhaps matches TRBD1 (6 bases). This CDR3 has 14 amino acids. Germline V gene sequence: CDR1 SGHTA, CDR2 FQGNSA. Between the trimmed V and J ends, which lost 6 bases and 4 bases, there was a span of 15 bases. The CDR3 nucleotides read TGTGCCAGCAGATTTACAGGGCTAGTCTATGGCTACACCTTC. This gives the protein CASRFTGLVYGYTF.

This rearrangement joins TRBV19 to TRBJ1-6; D is unclear. CDR3 length: 14 residues. V gave up 6 bases and J gave up 6 bases, with 12 bases separating them. Germline V CDR1 and CDR2: LNHDA, SQIVND (reference sequence). The CDR3 here is CASRITEINSPLHF. CDR3 nucleotides: TGTGCCAGTAGGATTACAGAAATTAATTCACCCCTCCACTTT.

This chain connects TRBV2 to TRBJ2-7; the match to TRBD1 covers 9 bases. With V trimmed by 6 bases and J by 4 bases, 7 bases remained unmatched. Germline CDR1 and CDR2: SNHLY and FYNNEI. The length of the CDR3 is 14 residues. In DNA, the CDR3 is TGTGCCAGCAGGAGGGACAGGGCACCTTACGAGCAGTACTTC. Translated: CASRRDRAPYEQYF.

Remarks on this clone: The germline gene is not matched at one end of the junction; a read error may be the cause. The rearrangement uses TRBV28 and TRBJ2-1; TRBD2 agrees at 13 bases. Germline CDR1 reads MDHEN; CDR2 reads SYDVKM. The CDR3 runs to 17 residues. CDR3 amino acids: CAGSLRTSGRIYNEQFF. In DNA, the CDR3 is TGTGCCGGCAGTCTCCGGACTAGCGGGAGAATATACAATGAGCAGTTCTTC.

The V gene is TRBV5-1, the J gene TRBJ2-3; TRBD2 is a possible D gene (5 bases). The CDR3 is made up of 14 amino acids. V lost 0 bases and J lost 4, with 9 bases in between. CDR1 and CDR2 from the germline V gene are SGHRS and YFSETQ. CDR3 loop: CASSLGLAADTQYF. CDR3 DNA sequence: TGCGCCAGCAGCTTGGGGCTAGCCGCAGATACGCAGTATTTT.

In this sample, this clone turned up a few times. The chain couples TRBV7-8 to TRBJ1-3, with D possibly being TRBD1 (5 bases). Trimming removed 0 bases at V and 4 bases at J, with 10 bases between. The germline V gene has CDR1 SGHVS and CDR2 FQNEAQ. The length of the CDR3 is 15 residues. As DNA, the CDR3 is TGTGCCAGCAGCTTAGCTGCCAGGGCCGGAAACACCATATATTTT. It yields the protein CASSLAARAGNTIYF.

This rearrangement joins TRBV30 to TRBJ2-5; tentative D call: TRBD1 (6 bases). From germline, CDR1 is GTSNPN and CDR2 SVGIG (reference sequence). The CDR3 is 17 residues long. V was cut by 5 bases and J by 2 bases, with 24 bases left in between. DNA for the CDR3: TGTGCCTGGCAGACTGTACCGGACAGATTTCTTCAAGAGACCCAGTACTTC. Translating gives CAWQTVPDRFLQETQYF.

The chain has TRBV11-2 and TRBJ1-6; the match to TRBD1 covers 7 bases. The germline CDR1 and CDR2 sequences are SGHAT and FQNNGV. Trimming removed 4 bases from V and 7 bases from J; junction bases left unmatched: 4. This CDR3 is built from 14 residues. CDR3 bases: TGTGCCAGCAGCTCCGGGACAGTGAATTCACCCCTCCACTTT. Encoded protein: CASSSGTVNSPLHF.

This clone has just a few counts. The gene calls are TRBV29-1 and TRBJ2-3; TRBD1 aligns across 11 bases. The trim removed 5 bases at V and 4 bases at J, leaving 11 bases unmatched. Germline V gene lookup returns CDR1 SQVTM and CDR2 ANQGSEA. CDR3 size: 16 residues. In DNA, the CDR3 is TGCAGCGTTCACCTAGGGGGGACAGGGGGATCAGATACGCAGTATTTT. Protein sequence: CSVHLGGTGGSDTQYF.

This chain joins TRBV5-1 and TRBJ2-7; 9 positions match TRBD2. Germline trimming cut 6 bases from V and 5 bases from J; bases unmatched to any gene: 12. The CDR3 is 15 residues long. The germline CDR1 and CDR2 sequences are SGHRS and YFSETQ. CDR3 DNA sequence: TGCGCCAGCACCTTAGCGGGAGCGTCTGGTAACGAGCAGTACTTC. Its translation: CASTLAGASGNEQYF.